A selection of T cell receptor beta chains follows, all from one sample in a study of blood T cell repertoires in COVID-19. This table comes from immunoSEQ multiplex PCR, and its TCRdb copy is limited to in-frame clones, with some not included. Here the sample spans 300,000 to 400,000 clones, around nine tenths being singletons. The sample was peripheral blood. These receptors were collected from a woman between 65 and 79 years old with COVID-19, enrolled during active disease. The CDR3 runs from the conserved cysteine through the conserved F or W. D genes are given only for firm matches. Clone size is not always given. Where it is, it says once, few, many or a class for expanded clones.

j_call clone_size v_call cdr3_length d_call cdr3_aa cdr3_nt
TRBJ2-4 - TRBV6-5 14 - CAPWEANMRNIQYF TGTGCCCCATGGGAGGCTAACATGAGAAACATTCAGTACTTC
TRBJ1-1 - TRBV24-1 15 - CATSDLGVRATEAFF TGTGCCACCAGTGATTTGGGGGTCAGGGCCACTGAAGCTTTCTTT
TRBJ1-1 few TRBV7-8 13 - CASSPRQNTEAFF TGTGCCAGCAGCCCTCGACAGAACACTGAAGCTTTCTTT
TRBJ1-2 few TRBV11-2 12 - CASSLAHTGYTF TGTGCCAGCAGCTTAGCTCACACCGGCTACACCTTC
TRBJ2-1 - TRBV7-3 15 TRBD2 CASSPGTSGGNEQFF TGTGCCAGCAGCCCCGGGACTAGCGGGGGTAATGAGCAGTTCTTC
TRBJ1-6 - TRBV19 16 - CASSIGTGPLSSPLHF TGTGCCAGTAGTATAGGCACAGGGCCCCTATCTTCACCCCTCCACTTT
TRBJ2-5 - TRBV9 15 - CASSVRANREETQYF TGTGCCAGCAGCGTCAGGGCGAACAGGGAAGAGACCCAGTACTTC
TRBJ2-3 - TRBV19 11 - CATRAVDTQYF TGTGCAACCAGGGCGGTCGATACGCAGTATTTT
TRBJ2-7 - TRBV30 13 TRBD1 CAWSGTGGGQQYF TGTGCCTGGAGTGGGACAGGGGGCGGTCAGCAGTACTTC
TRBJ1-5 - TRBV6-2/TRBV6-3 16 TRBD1 CASSYPRQGSDQPQHF TGTGCCAGCAGTTACCCGAGACAGGGTTCTGATCAGCCCCAGCATTTT
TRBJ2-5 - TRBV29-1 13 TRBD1 CSVTGGGQETQYF TGCAGCGTAACAGGGGGCGGGCAAGAGACCCAGTACTTC
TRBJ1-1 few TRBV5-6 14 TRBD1 CASSPGQGVTEAFF TGTGCCAGCAGCCCGGGACAGGGGGTGACTGAAGCTTTCTTT
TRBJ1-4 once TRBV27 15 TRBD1 CASSRISDRGEKLFF TGTGCCAGCAGTCGTATCTCGGACAGGGGTGAAAAACTGTTTTTT
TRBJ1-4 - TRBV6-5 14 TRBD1 CASRGTGTGEKLFF TGTGCCAGCAGGGGGACAGGGACTGGTGAAAAACTGTTTTTT
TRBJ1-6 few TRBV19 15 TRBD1 CASSKADRGRGPLHF TGTGCCAGTAGTAAGGCGGACAGGGGTCGAGGACCCCTCCACTTT
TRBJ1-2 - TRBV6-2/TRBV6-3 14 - CASSFFLANYGYTF TGTGCCAGCAGTTTTTTTTTAGCTAACTATGGCTACACCTTC
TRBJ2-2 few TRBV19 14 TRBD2 CASSTRGDVGELFF TGTGCCAGTAGTACTCGGGGGGATGTCGGGGAGCTGTTTTTT
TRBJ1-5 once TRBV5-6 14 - CASSLGDGDQPQHF TGTGCCAGCAGCTTAGGGGATGGAGATCAGCCCCAGCATTTT